This paragraph covers one T cell receptor (beta chain) sequence. This record belongs to a study of human T cells and chemical hapten exposure. TCRdb reprocessed the RACE reads via MiXCR and lists one record per CDR3 protein. This table has roughly 53,000 distinct CDR3 sequences, 9.9% appearing once. Germline-derived CDR1 and CDR2 are ENHRY and SYGVKD. The CDR3 is made up of 12 amino acids. Trimming left V 6 bases short and J 7 bases short, with 10 bases between. Time point meaning: patch test 3, about 24 weeks after DPC sensitization. Treatment specified: therapeutic diphenylcyclopropenone sensitization with weekly scalp DPC.

This chain links TRBV10-3 with TRBJ2-1; the D is unclear. Source: whole blood, taken in connection with sensitization to the hapten diphenylcyclopropenone (DPC). The receptor was isolated from a woman in her 40s with alopecia areata. Some clones in this sample may be carry-over from other donors' samples. CDR3 sequence: CAISADLNEQFF. The CDR3 DNA sequence: TGTGCCATCAGCGCGGACCTTAATGAGCAGTTCTTC.